This TCR beta chain derives from a study of CD8+ T cells in alopecia areata. Study overall: For the treated group, dosing was oral tofacitinib at 5 to 10 mg twice daily.

Treatment reported: oral pan-JAK inhibitor, 5-10 mg twice daily. Study-wide results and caveats: For lesional scalp, especially alopecia totalis/universalis, clonality was higher than in normal scalp. Numerous expanded lesional clones remained in scalp and blood during tofacitinib. In patients, TCRs were shared less clearly than in mice, and HLA may possibly be involved.

Notes on this clone: The antigen is not known.

Extraction of RNA preceded its reverse transcription into cDNA, which served as the sequencing template. Generated by immunoSEQ multiplex PCR, the TCRdb table keeps only in-frame clones and is missing some. The sample consists of 90,000 to 150,000 clones, about three fifths of them appearing once. Germline CDR1 is LNHNV and CDR2 is YYDKDF (reference sequence). CDR3 length equals 17 residues. V dropped 3 bases and J dropped 3; count of bases not matched to a gene: 9. The chain employs TRBV15 and TRBJ2-4; the match to TRBD1 covers 9 bases. The receptor's source is a human donor with alopecia areata. The material was CD8+ T cells sorted from blood, obtained at week 4, from a patient treated with tofacitinib. CDR3 DNA: TGTGCCACCAGCAGGACAGACAGGGGGGAGGACAAAAACATTCAGTACTTC. Its protein product is CATSRTDRGEDKNIQYF.